These 24 T cell receptor beta chains came from one sample sequenced in a study of T cells expressing NK-cell markers. TCRdb reprocessed the 5' RACE reads, with one entry per CDR3 protein and no DNA. This repertoire includes hundreds of thousands of distinct CDR3 sequences. The source material was blood T cells: a sorted CD56 or NKG2C T cell subset, CD4+ or CD8+ T cells, or bulk PBMC T cells (not recorded which). Receptors originate from a man in his late teens or twenties in good health.

This chain joins TRBV5-1 and TRBJ2-5; TCRdb picks TRBD1, but there is no DNA to check that call. This CDR3 is 16 amino acids long. Germline V CDR1 and CDR2: SGHRS, YFSETQ. CDR3 amino acids: CASSEPQGLTGETQYF.

The chain has TRBV2 and TRBJ2-2. The germline CDR1 and CDR2 sequences are SNHLY and FYNNEI. CDR3 size: 15 residues. CDR3 sequence reads: CASSAAAMSTGELFF. Full variable domain (rest looked up from reference TRBV2 and TRBJ2-2): EPEVTQTPSHQVTQMGQEVILRCVPISNHLYFYWYRQILGQKVEFLVSFYNNEISEKSEIFDDQFSVERPDGSNFTLKIRSTKLEDSAMYFCASSAAAMSTGELFFGEGSRLTVL.

This sequence joins TRBV4-1 and TRBJ2-1; TCRdb proposes TRBD1, but this gene call is untestable without DNA. CDR3 size: 14 residues. Germline V gene data show CDR1 as MGHRA and CDR2 as YSYEKL. The CDR3 reads CASSQVRDRDEQFF.

The V and J genes are TRBV5-5 and TRBJ2-1; TCRdb's D gene call, TRBD1, goes unchecked for lack of DNA. Germline V gene lookup returns CDR1 SGHKS and CDR2 YYEKEE (reference sequence). The CDR3 has 15 residues. CDR3: CASSFQGQETNEQFF.

The V call is TRBV7-9, the J call TRBJ2-1; TCRdb indicates TRBD2, and absent DNA this call remains unverified. Germline-derived CDR1 and CDR2 are SEHNR and FQNEAQ (reference sequence). The CDR3 consists of 15 residues. The CDR3 loop is CASSRTSGRSGEQFF.

CDR3: CSVGQGPQHGQFF. The chain links TRBV29-1 to TRBJ2-1; without DNA, the TCRdb call of TRBD1 cannot be checked. The germline CDR1 and CDR2 sequences are SQVTM and ANQGSEA. The CDR3 is 13 residues long.

CDR3 sequence reads: CASSYAGVPSHEQYF. The chain uses TRBV25-1 and TRBJ2-7; no DNA is available, so the TRBD1 call from TCRdb remains unchecked. The germline V gene encodes CDR1 MGHDK and CDR2 SYGVNS. The CDR3 loop spans 15 amino acids.

V and J are TRBV28 and TRBJ2-7; TCRdb's D gene call, TRBD1, goes unchecked for lack of DNA. The CDR3 loop spans 14 amino acids. Per the germline V gene, CDR1 is MDHEN and CDR2 is SYDVKM. CDR3 in amino acids: CASSKTGITYEQYF.

CDR3 in amino acids: CASSRSGTAYGYTF. The V call is TRBV12-3 or TRBV12-4, the J call TRBJ1-2; the TCRdb D gene call, TRBD1, has no DNA to confirm it. The CDR3 has 14 residues.

CDR3 in amino acids: CASSLWPSPRGNTIYF. The gene calls are TRBV12-3 or TRBV12-4 and TRBJ1-3. This CDR3 is built from 16 residues.

This chain links TRBV9 with TRBJ2-7; TCRdb names TRBD1, which stays unverified in the absence of DNA. Germline V CDR1 and CDR2: SGDLS, YYNGEE. This CDR3 is built from 14 residues. CDR3 amino acids: CASSVGGQFYEQYF.

The V call is TRBV27, the J call TRBJ2-1; the TCRdb call, TRBD1, lacks DNA for checking. CDR3 length equals 14 residues. Germline values: CDR1 MNHEY, CDR2 SMNVEV (reference sequence). The CDR3 loop is CASSPGGLYNEQFF.

The rearrangement joins TRBV6-2 or TRBV6-3 to TRBJ1-5; TCRdb designates TRBD1, a call that cannot be tested without DNA. This CDR3 region has 14 residues. Per germline, CDR1 MNHEY and CDR2 SVGEGT. This chain's CDR3 is CASSYVGGLQPQHF.

The chain couples TRBV12-3 or TRBV12-4 to TRBJ2-3; TCRdb outputs TRBD1, but without DNA this stays unchecked. The CDR3 runs 14 residues. CDR3 region: CASSEGDRTDTQYF.

The rearrangement links TRBV7-9 to TRBJ2-1. The CDR3 totals 12 residues. CDR1 is SEHNR and CDR2 is FQNEAQ in the germline V gene (reference sequence). The chain's CDR3 is CASSLGSPWEFF.

The chain is built from TRBV12-3 or TRBV12-4 and TRBJ2-1; the D gene TCRdb calls, TRBD2, cannot be checked with no DNA. This CDR3 is built from 14 residues. This CDR3 reads CASNTGEADNEQFF.

The chain uses TRBV3-1 and TRBJ2-3; as DNA is missing, the TRBD2 call by TCRdb cannot be tested. Germline V gene lookup returns CDR1 LGHDT and CDR2 YNNKEL (reference sequence). This CDR3 spans 15 amino acids. Here the CDR3 reads CASSQAGREDPTQYF.

This chain joins TRBV7-8 and TRBJ1-1; absent DNA, TCRdb's TRBD1 call cannot be checked. There are 13 residues in the CDR3. Germline V gene sequence: CDR1 SGHVS, CDR2 FQNEAQ. CDR3 protein: CASTSQGNTEAFF.

The chain carries TRBV21-1 and TRBJ2-7; the D call from TCRdb, TRBD1, cannot be confirmed without DNA. TRBV21-1 is labeled a pseudogene. The CDR3 has 15 residues. The CDR3 here is CASSKLTRQGPEQYF.

Here the CDR3 reads CASSQDRGLEETQYF. The J gene is TRBJ2-5, the V gene TRBV4-2; as DNA is missing, the TRBD2 call by TCRdb cannot be tested. Germline lookup yields CDR1 LGHNA and CDR2 YNFKEQ. The CDR3 is 15 amino acids.

The chain combines TRBV20-1 with TRBJ2-5; TCRdb selects TRBD1, and the lack of DNA leaves this call unchecked. This CDR3 contains 12 residues. Germline V CDR1 and CDR2: DFQATT, SNEGSKA (reference sequence). The CDR3 protein is CSAPEGVGTQYF.

This sequence joins TRBV5-1 and TRBJ1-1; TCRdb lists TRBD1, though no DNA is available to test this call. The length of the CDR3 is 13 residues. Germline-derived CDR1 and CDR2 are SGHRS and YFSETQ. The CDR3 protein is CASSLDRGGEAFF.

The chain employs TRBV5-1 and TRBJ2-1; the D gene TCRdb calls, TRBD2, cannot be checked with no DNA. This CDR3 spans 16 amino acids. CDR1 is SGHRS, CDR2 YFSETQ, per germline. The CDR3 is CASSLGSGLVGNEQFF.

J is TRBJ2-7 and V is TRBV7-2; TCRdb outputs TRBD2, but without DNA this stays unchecked. Germline V gene data show CDR1 as SGHTA and CDR2 as FQGNSA. The CDR3 totals 15 residues. CDR3 sequence reads: CASSSGLFFSYEQYF.